The present entry profiles one T cell receptor (beta chain) with its context. This specimen comes from a study of blood T cell repertoires in COVID-19. The table came from immunoSEQ multiplex PCR; TCRdb's copy has only in-frame clones and leaves some out. Of 200,000 to 250,000 clones listed, 87% are singletons. This CDR3 contains 12 residues. Trimming took off 0 bases at V and 11 bases at J, with 10 bases between the two ends. The V gene's germline CDR1 is SGHAT and CDR2 FQNNGV. Sequences were obtained from PBMCs or T cells enriched from blood (not recorded which). The clonotype comes from a man in his thirties or forties who had recovered from COVID-19. V and J are TRBV11-2 and TRBJ1-1, with D perhaps matching TRBD1 (6 bases). The CDR3 sequence is CASSLDQGFAFF. The CDR3 nucleotides are TGTGCCAGCAGCTTAGACCAGGGGTTCGCTTTCTTT.